Described below is a single T cell receptor (beta chain) sequence and its context. The antigen is unknown. This sample is part of a study of cytomegalovirus exposure and HLA in healthy donors. PCR primers comprised 60 Vbeta and 13 Jbeta primers. The protocol was immunoSEQ multiplex PCR, while the TCRdb copy is restricted to in-frame clones and leaves out a portion. The repertoire has around 90,000 clones, roughly four fifths of them found once; the top ten carry 0.57%. Whole-study results and caveats: Among the CMV-associated chains, three were confirmed in vitro as specific for CMV antigens.

Regarding donors, all were healthy bone marrow donors. The CDR3 loop spans 13 amino acids. Trimming cost V 7 bases and J 2 bases, with 11 bases left between them. Germline V CDR1 and CDR2: MNHEY, SVGAGI. The source of this sequence is a man aged 30 to 45 in good health and CMV-seronegative. Material: PBMCs. This rearrangement joins TRBV6-5 to TRBJ1-1; D may be TRBD1 (6 bases). As DNA, the CDR3 is TGTGCCAGCACAAAGGACAGAAACACTGAAGCTTTCTTT. It is translated as CASTKDRNTEAFF.